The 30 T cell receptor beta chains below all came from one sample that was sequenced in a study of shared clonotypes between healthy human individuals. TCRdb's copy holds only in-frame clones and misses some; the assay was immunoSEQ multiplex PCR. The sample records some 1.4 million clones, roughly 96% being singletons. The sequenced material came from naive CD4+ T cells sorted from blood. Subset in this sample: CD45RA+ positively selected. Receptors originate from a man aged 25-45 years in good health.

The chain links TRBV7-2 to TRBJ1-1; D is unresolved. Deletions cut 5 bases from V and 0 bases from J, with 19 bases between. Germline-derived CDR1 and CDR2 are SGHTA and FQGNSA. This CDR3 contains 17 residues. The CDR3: CASSLRPRVGMNTEAFF. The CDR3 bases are TGTGCCAGCAGCCTACGACCGCGGGTCGGTATGAACACTGAAGCTTTCTTT.

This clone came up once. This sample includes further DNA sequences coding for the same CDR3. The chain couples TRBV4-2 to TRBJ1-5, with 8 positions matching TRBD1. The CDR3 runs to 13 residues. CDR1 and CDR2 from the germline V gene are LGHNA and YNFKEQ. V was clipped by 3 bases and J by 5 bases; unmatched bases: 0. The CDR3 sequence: CASSQDRDQPQHF. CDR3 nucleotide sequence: TGTGCCAGCAGCCAGGACAGGGATCAGCCCCAGCATTTT.

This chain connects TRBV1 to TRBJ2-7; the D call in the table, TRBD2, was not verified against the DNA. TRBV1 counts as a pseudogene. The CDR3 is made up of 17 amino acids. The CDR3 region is CTSSQAGLAGRSYEQYF. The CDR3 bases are TGCACCAGCAGCCAAGCGGGGCTAGCGGGACGCTCCTACGAGCAGTACTTC.

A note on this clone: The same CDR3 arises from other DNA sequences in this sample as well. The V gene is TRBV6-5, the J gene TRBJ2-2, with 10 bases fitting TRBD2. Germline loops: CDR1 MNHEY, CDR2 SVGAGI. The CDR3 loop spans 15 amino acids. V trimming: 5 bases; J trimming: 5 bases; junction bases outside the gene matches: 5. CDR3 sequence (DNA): TGTGCCAGCAGTCGGCTAGCGGGGGTAACCGGGGAGCTGTTTTTT. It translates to CASSRLAGVTGELFF.

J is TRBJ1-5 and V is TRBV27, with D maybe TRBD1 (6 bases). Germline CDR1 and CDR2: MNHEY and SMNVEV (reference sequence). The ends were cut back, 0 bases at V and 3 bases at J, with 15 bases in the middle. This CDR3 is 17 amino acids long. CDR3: CASSLSGRGFDNQPQHF. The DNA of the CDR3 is TGTGCCAGCAGTTTATCGGGCAGGGGATTCGACAATCAGCCCCAGCATTTT.

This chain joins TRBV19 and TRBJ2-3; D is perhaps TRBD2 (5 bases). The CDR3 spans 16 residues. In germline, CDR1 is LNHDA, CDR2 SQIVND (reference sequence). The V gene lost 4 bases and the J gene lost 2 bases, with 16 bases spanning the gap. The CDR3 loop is CASSTQRNKFTDTQYF. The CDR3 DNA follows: TGTGCCAGTAGTACCCAGCGGAACAAATTCACAGATACGCAGTATTTT.

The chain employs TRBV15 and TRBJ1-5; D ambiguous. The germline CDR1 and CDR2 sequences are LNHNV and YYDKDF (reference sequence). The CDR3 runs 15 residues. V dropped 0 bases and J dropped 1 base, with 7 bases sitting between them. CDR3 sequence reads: CATSRDVGSNQPQHF. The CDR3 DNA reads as TGTGCCACCAGCAGAGATGTGGGCAGCAATCAGCCCCAGCATTTT.

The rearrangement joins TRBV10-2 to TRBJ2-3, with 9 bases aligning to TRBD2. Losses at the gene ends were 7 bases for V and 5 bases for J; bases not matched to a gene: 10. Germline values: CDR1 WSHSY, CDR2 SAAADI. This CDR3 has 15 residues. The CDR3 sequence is CASTRAGGPGDTQYF. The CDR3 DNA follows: TGCGCCAGCACCCGGGCGGGAGGGCCCGGAGATACGCAGTATTTT.

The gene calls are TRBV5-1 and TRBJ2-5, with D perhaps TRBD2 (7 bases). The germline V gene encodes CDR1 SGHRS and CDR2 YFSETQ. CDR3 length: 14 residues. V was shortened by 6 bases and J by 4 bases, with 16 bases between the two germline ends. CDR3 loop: CASTWGREPETQYF. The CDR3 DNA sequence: TGCGCCAGCACCTGGGGGCGGGAGCCAGAGACCCAGTACTTC.

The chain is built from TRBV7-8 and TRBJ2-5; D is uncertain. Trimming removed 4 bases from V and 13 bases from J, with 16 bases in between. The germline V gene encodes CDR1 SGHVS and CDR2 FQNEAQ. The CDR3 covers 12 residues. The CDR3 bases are TGTGCCAGCAGCTCCGGTGGGCCCAGTCTGTACTTC. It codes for CASSSGGPSLYF.

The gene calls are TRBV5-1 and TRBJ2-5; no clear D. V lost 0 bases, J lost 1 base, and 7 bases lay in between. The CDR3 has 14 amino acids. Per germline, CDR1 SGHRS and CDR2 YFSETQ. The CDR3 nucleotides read TGCGCCAGCAGCTTGGCGTCACCCCAAGAGACCCAGTACTTC. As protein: CASSLASPQETQYF.

CDR3 bases: TGTGCCAGCGACAGGGACAGAAACATTCAGTACTTC. Its protein product is CASDRDRNIQYF. The chain links TRBV6-1 to TRBJ2-4; TRBD1 matches at 7 bases. V shed 8 bases and J 6 bases; nucleotides not matched to a gene: 4. Germline CDR1 is MNHNS and CDR2 is SASEGT. This CDR3 comprises 12 residues.

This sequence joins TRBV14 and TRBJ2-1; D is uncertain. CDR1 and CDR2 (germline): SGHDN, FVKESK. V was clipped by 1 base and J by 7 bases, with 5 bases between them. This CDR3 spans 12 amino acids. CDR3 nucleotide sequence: TGTGCCAGCAGCCAAGTTCGGAATGAGCAGTTCTTC. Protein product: CASSQVRNEQFF.

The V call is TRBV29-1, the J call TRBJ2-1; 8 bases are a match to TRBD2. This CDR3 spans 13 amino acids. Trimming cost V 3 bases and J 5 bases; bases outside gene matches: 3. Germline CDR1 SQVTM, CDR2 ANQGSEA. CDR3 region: CSVDTGRDNEQFF. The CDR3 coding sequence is TGCAGCGTTGATACCGGGAGGGACAATGAGCAGTTCTTC.

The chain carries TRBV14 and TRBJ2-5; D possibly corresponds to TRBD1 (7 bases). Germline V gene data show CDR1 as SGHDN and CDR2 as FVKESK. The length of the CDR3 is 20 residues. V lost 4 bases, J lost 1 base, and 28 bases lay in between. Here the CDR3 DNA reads TGTGCCAGCAGCCGCCTACCACAGGGGCCCGGGGCTAGCGCCCAAGAGACCCAGTACTTC. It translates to CASSRLPQGPGASAQETQYF.

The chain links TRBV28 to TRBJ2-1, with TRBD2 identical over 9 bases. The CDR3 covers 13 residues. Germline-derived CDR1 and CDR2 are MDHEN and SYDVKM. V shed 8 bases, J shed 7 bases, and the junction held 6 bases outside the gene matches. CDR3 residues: CASHLAGNNEQFF. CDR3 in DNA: TGTGCCAGCCACCTAGCGGGAAATAATGAGCAGTTCTTC. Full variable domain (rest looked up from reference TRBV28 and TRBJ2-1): DVKVTQSSRYLVKRTGEKVFLECVQDMDHENMFWYRQDPGLGLRLIYFSYDVKMKEKGDIPEGYSVSREKKERFSLILESASTNQTSMYLCASHLAGNNEQFFGPGTRLTVL.

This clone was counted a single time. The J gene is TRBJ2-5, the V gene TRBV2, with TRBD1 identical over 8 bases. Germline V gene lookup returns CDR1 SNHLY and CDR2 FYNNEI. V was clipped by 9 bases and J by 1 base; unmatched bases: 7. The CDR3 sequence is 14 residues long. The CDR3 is CASDGQGGQETQYF. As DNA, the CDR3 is TGTGCCAGTGACGGACAGGGTGGCCAAGAGACCCAGTACTTC.

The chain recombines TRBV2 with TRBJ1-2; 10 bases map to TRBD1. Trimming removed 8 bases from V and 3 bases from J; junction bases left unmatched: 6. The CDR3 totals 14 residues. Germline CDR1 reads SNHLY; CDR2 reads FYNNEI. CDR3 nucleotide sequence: TGTGCCAGCTGGACAGGGGGTTTGGACTATGGCTACACCTTC. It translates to CASWTGGLDYGYTF.

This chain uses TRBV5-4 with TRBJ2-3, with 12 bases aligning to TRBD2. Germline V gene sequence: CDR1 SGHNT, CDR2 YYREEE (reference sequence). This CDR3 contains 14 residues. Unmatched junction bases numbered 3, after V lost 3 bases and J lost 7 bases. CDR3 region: CASSSSGRAYTQYF. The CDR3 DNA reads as TGTGCCAGCAGCTCTAGCGGGAGGGCATATACGCAGTATTTT.

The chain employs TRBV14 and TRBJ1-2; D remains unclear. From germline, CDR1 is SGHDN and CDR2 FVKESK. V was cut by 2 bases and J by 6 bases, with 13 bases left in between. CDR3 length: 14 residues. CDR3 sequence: CASSQQITGDGYTF. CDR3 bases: TGTGCCAGCAGCCAACAAATAACTGGGGATGGCTACACCTTC.

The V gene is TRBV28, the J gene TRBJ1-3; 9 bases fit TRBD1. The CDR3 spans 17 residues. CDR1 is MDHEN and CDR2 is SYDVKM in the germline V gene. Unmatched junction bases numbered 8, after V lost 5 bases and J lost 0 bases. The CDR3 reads CASSPLQGANSGNTIYF. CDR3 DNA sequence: TGTGCCAGCAGTCCACTACAGGGGGCAAACTCTGGAAACACCATATATTTT.

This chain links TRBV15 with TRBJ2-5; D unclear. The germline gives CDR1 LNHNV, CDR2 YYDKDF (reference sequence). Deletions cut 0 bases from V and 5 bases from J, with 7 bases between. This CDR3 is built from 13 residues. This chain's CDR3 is CATSRDTPETQYF. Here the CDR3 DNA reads TGTGCCACCAGCAGAGATACTCCCGAGACCCAGTACTTC.

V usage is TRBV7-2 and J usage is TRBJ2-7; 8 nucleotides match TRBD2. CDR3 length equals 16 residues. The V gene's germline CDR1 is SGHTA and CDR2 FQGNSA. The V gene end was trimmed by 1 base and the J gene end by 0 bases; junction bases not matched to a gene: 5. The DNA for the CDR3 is TGTGCCAGCAGCTTAGTAGCTACTAGCGGCTCCTACGAGCAGTACTTC. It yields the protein CASSLVATSGSYEQYF.

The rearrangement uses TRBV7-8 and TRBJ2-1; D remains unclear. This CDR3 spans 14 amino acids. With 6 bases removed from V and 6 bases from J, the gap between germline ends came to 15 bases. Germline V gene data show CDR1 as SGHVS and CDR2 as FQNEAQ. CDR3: CASRKETPSNEQFF. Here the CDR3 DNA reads TGTGCCAGCAGGAAAGAGACCCCGTCCAATGAGCAGTTCTTC. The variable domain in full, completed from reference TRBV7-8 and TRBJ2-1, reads GAGVSQSPRYKVAKRGQDVALRCDPISGHVSLFWYQQALGQGPEFLTYFQNEAQLDKSGLPSDRFFAERPEGSVSTLKIQRTQQEDSAVYLCASRKETPSNEQFFGPGTRLTVL.

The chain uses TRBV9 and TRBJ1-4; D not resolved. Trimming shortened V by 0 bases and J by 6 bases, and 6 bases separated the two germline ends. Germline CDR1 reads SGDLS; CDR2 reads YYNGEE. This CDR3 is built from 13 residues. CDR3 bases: TGTGCCAGCAGCGTAGAGGGCGATGAAAAACTGTTTTTT. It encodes CASSVEGDEKLFF.

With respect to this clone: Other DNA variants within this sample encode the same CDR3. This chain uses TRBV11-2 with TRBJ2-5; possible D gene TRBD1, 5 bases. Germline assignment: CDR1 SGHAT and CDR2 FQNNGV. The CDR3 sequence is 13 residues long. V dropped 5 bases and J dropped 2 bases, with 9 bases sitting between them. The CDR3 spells CASSPRDQETQYF. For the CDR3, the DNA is TGTGCCAGCAGCCCCAGGGATCAAGAGACCCAGTACTTC.

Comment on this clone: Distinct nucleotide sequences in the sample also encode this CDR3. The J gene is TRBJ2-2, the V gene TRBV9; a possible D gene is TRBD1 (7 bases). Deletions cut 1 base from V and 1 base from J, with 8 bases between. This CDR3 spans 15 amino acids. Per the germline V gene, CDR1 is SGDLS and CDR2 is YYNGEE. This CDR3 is CASSVQGGNTGELFF. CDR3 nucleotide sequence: TGTGCCAGCAGCGTACAGGGGGGGAACACCGGGGAGCTGTTTTTT.

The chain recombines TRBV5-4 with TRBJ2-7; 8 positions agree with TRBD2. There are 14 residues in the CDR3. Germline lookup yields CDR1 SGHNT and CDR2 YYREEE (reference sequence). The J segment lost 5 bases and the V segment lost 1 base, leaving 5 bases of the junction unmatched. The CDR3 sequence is CASSLSGRSHEQYF. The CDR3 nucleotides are TGTGCCAGCAGCTTGAGCGGGAGAAGCCACGAGCAGTACTTC.

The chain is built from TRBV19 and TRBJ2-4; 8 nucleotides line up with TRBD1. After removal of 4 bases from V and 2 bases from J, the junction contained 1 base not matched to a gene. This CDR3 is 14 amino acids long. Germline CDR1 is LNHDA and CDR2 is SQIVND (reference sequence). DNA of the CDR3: TGTGCCAGTAGTAGGACAGGGTCCAAAAACATTCAGTACTTC. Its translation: CASSRTGSKNIQYF.

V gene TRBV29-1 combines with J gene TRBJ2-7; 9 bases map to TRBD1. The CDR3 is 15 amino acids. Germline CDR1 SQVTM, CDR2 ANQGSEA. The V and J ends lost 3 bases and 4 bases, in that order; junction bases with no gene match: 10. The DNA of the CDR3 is TGCAGCGTTGATAAGGGACAGGGTGAGAGTTACGAGCAGTACTTC. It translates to CSVDKGQGESYEQYF.